One and the same sample provided the 6 T cell receptor beta chains below, sequenced in a study of OX40 agonist ivuxolimab in advanced cancers. The method was immunoSEQ multiplex PCR; TCRdb's version includes in-frame clones alone and lacks a portion of them. The sample yields 70,000 or so clones, about 80% seen once. Material: CD4+ or CD8+ T cells sorted from blood, obtained in a trial of the OX40 agonist ivuxolimab. These receptors were collected from an adult with an advanced solid tumor such as melanoma, head and neck, liver or kidney cancer.

This clone came up a few times. The rearrangement links TRBV5-1 to TRBJ2-5, with 11 bases identical to TRBD2. After removal of 0 bases from V and 5 bases from J, the junction contained 3 bases not matched to a gene. Germline CDR1 is SGHRS and CDR2 is YFSETQ. The length of the CDR3 is 15 residues. The CDR3 region is CASSLASGGTETQYF. For the CDR3, the DNA is TGCGCCAGCAGCTTGGCTAGCGGGGGGACGGAGACCCAGTACTTC. The complete variable domain, with remaining parts taken from reference TRBV5-1 and TRBJ2-5, reads KAGVTQTPRYLIKTRGQQVTLSCSPISGHRSVSWYQQTPGQGLQFLFEYFSETQRNKGNFPGRFSGRQFSNSRSEMNVSTLELGDSALYLCASSLASGGTETQYFGPGTRLLVL.

The chain couples TRBV11-3 to TRBJ2-1; 7 bases are a match to TRBD1. The CDR3 sequence is 13 residues long. Germline assignment: CDR1 SGHNT and CDR2 YENEEA. Trimming at V came to 4 bases and at J to 8 bases, leaving 5 bases not matched to a gene. Here the CDR3 reads CASSSPDRDEQFF. CDR3 bases: TGTGCCAGCAGCTCCCCAGACAGGGATGAGCAGTTCTTC.

The chain recombines TRBV10-3 with TRBJ2-3; D may be TRBD1 or TRBD2 (6 bases each). This CDR3 comprises 18 residues. Trimming took 0 bases from V and 0 from J, leaving 16 bases between them. Germline loops: CDR1 ENHRY, CDR2 SYGVKD. In nucleotides, the CDR3 is TGTGCCATCAGTGAGTCTGGGGGCGGAGGGGGTAGCACAGATACGCAGTATTTT. As protein: CAISESGGGGGSTDTQYF.

Only a few counts were recorded for this clone. V usage is TRBV2 and J usage is TRBJ1-5; D possibly corresponds to TRBD1 (5 bases). V was pared by 6 bases and J by 0 bases, with 18 bases between. CDR1 is SNHLY and CDR2 is FYNNEI in the germline V gene. CDR3 length: 17 residues. CDR3 DNA sequence: TGTGCCAGCAGGGGGCGTCCGCGGGGCAATAGCAATCAGCCCCAGCATTTT. It encodes CASRGRPRGNSNQPQHF.

The CDR3 here is CASSENPVGLYNEQFF. DNA of the CDR3: TGTGCCAGCAGTGAAAACCCCGTGGGACTGTACAATGAGCAGTTCTTC. The chain is built from TRBV2 and TRBJ2-1; tentative D call: TRBD2 (6 bases). The CDR3 loop spans 16 amino acids. Germline V lookup: CDR1 SNHLY, CDR2 FYNNEI. V gave up 2 bases and J gave up 4 bases, with 15 bases separating them.

This clone was detected only once. This chain connects TRBV9 to TRBJ2-5; TRBD1 or TRBD2 may be the D gene (5 bases each). Trimming cost V 4 bases and J 4 bases, with 17 bases left between them. Germline lookup yields CDR1 SGDLS and CDR2 YYNGEE. CDR3 size: 15 residues. The CDR3 region is CASSSSPGTGETQYF. CDR3 DNA sequence: TGTGCCAGCAGCTCCTCCCCCGGGACGGGAGAGACCCAGTACTTC.